Listed below are T cell receptor beta chains from one sample, sequenced in a study of T cells after yellow fever vaccination. TCRdb reprocessed the 5' RACE reads via MiXCR and lists one record per CDR3 protein. The sample holds a few hundred thousand distinct CDR3 sequences, approximately 10% seen once. Source: PBMCs, taken on the day of the first yellow fever vaccination. Source of these receptors: a man between 18 and 35 years old who received the YFV17D yellow fever vaccine. The CDR3 runs from the conserved cysteine through the conserved F or W. The D gene is left open where the match is weak. Expanded clones get a size class; other rows say once, few or many, or leave the size out.

CDR3 DNA: TGTGCCAGCAGCCGCGCAAATGCCAATCAGCCCCAGCATTTT
CDR3 protein: CASSRANANQPQHF
CDR3 length: 14
clone size: few
J gene: TRBJ1-5
V gene: TRBV12-3/TRBV12-4
D gene: NA

CDR3 DNA: TGTGCCAGCAGCTTGTTCGGTAGGGTTCCGCAGCCCCAGCATTTT
CDR3 protein: CASSLFGRVPQPQHF
CDR3 length: 15
clone size: NA
J gene: TRBJ1-5
V gene: TRBV5-6
D gene: NA

CDR3 DNA: TGTGCCAGCAGCATAGCTACTCGGCTAGCGGGAACAGATACGCAGTATTTT
CDR3 protein: CASSIATRLAGTDTQYF
CDR3 length: 17
clone size: once
J gene: TRBJ2-3
V gene: TRBV9
D gene: TRBD2

CDR3 DNA: TGTGCCCAGGGACAGGGTTACGAGCAGTACTTC
CDR3 protein: CAQGQGYEQYF
CDR3 length: 11
clone size: NA
J gene: TRBJ2-7
V gene: TRBV10-3
D gene: TRBD1

CDR3 DNA: TGTGCCAGCAGCCAAGAATATGGACCCCTGGGGGAGACCCAGTACTTC
CDR3 protein: CASSQEYGPLGETQYF
CDR3 length: 16
clone size: NA
J gene: TRBJ2-5
V gene: TRBV4-2
D gene: NA

CDR3 DNA: TGCGCCAGCACCTCTGGACTAGACTTGGCTGAGCAGTTCTTC
CDR3 protein: CASTSGLDLAEQFF
CDR3 length: 14
clone size: NA
J gene: TRBJ2-1
V gene: TRBV5-1
D gene: TRBD2

CDR3 DNA: TGTGCCAGCAGCCGTCCTTTTTTGGAGCAGTTCTTC
CDR3 protein: CASSRPFLEQFF
CDR3 length: 12
clone size: few
J gene: TRBJ2-1
V gene: TRBV7-2
D gene: NA

CDR3 DNA: TGCGCCAGCGGACCCCGGGACAGGGGCTACGAGCAGTACTTC
CDR3 protein: CASGPRDRGYEQYF
CDR3 length: 14
clone size: NA
J gene: TRBJ2-7
V gene: TRBV10-2
D gene: TRBD1

CDR3 DNA: TGTGCCAGCAGCCTACAGGGCTACTATGGCTACACCTTC
CDR3 protein: CASSLQGYYGYTF
CDR3 length: 13
clone size: NA
J gene: TRBJ1-2
V gene: TRBV6-6
D gene: NA

CDR3 DNA: TGTGCCAGCAGCTTACTGGACAGGGGGCGAGAGACCCAGTACTTC
CDR3 protein: CASSLLDRGRETQYF
CDR3 length: 15
clone size: NA
J gene: TRBJ2-5
V gene: TRBV7-9
D gene: TRBD1

CDR3 DNA: TGTGCCAGCAGGGCCCCCGAGACAGCGAACACCGGGGAGCTGTTTTTT
CDR3 protein: CASRAPETANTGELFF
CDR3 length: 16
clone size: few
J gene: TRBJ2-2
V gene: TRBV12-3/TRBV12-4
D gene: NA

CDR3 DNA: TGTGCCAGCAGCCGCCAGACAGGGGTCCCAGGAAACACCATATATTTT
CDR3 protein: CASSRQTGVPGNTIYF
CDR3 length: 16
clone size: NA
J gene: TRBJ1-3
V gene: TRBV3-1
D gene: TRBD1

CDR3 DNA: TGTGCCAGCAGCTTTAGCGGGGGTGGCACAGATACGCAGTATTTT
CDR3 protein: CASSFSGGGTDTQYF
CDR3 length: 15
clone size: NA
J gene: TRBJ2-3
V gene: TRBV11-3
D gene: TRBD2

CDR3 DNA: TGTGCCAGCAGCCAAGAGTCCCTAGCCGCGGGGCAGTATTTT
CDR3 protein: CASSQESLAAGQYF
CDR3 length: 14
clone size: NA
J gene: TRBJ2-3
V gene: TRBV4-2
D gene: NA

CDR3 DNA: TGTGCCAGCGCCCTGCAGGCTAGCCTCACAGATACGCAGTATTTT
CDR3 protein: CASALQASLTDTQYF
CDR3 length: 15
clone size: NA
J gene: TRBJ2-3
V gene: TRBV5-4
D gene: NA

CDR3 DNA: TGTGCCAGCAGTCCCTGGGACAGATATGGCTACACCTTC
CDR3 protein: CASSPWDRYGYTF
CDR3 length: 13
clone size: few
J gene: TRBJ1-2
V gene: TRBV28
D gene: TRBD1

CDR3 DNA: TGTGCCAGCAGTCCAACTAGGGGTTCCGGGGAGCTGTTTTTT
CDR3 protein: CASSPTRGSGELFF
CDR3 length: 14
clone size: few
J gene: TRBJ2-2
V gene: TRBV6-2/TRBV6-3
D gene: NA

CDR3 DNA: TGTGCCAGCAGAGGAACGGGACGGTTATATACTGAAGCTTTCTTT
CDR3 protein: CASRGTGRLYTEAFF
CDR3 length: 15
clone size: NA
J gene: TRBJ1-1
V gene: TRBV12-3/TRBV12-4
D gene: NA

CDR3 DNA: TGTGCCAGCAGCTTAGGCCCACGAGATACGCAGTATTTT
CDR3 protein: CASSLGPRDTQYF
CDR3 length: 13
clone size: few
J gene: TRBJ2-3
V gene: TRBV7-2
D gene: NA

CDR3 DNA: TGTGCCAGCAGCCTACTTTCCGGGACAGGAGCGATGAACACTGAAGCTTTCTTT
CDR3 protein: CASSLLSGTGAMNTEAFF
CDR3 length: 18
clone size: NA
J gene: TRBJ1-1
V gene: TRBV4-2
D gene: TRBD1

CDR3 DNA: TGCGCCAGCAGCCAAGATTTACGTATGGCAGGGAACACCGGGGAGCTGTTTTTT
CDR3 protein: CASSQDLRMAGNTGELFF
CDR3 length: 18
clone size: many
J gene: TRBJ2-2
V gene: TRBV4-1
D gene: NA

CDR3 DNA: TGTGCCAGCAGCTTAAGGGGGACTAGCGGGGATACGCAGTATTTT
CDR3 protein: CASSLRGTSGDTQYF
CDR3 length: 15
clone size: few
J gene: TRBJ2-3
V gene: TRBV7-9
D gene: TRBD2

CDR3 DNA: TGTGCCAGCAACCAGGGGAAGGGCCAGTACTTC
CDR3 protein: CASNQGKGQYF
CDR3 length: 11
clone size: NA
J gene: TRBJ2-5
V gene: TRBV6-2/TRBV6-3
D gene: NA

CDR3 DNA: TGTGCCAGCAGCTCGAAGGGGTTCACAGATACGCAGTATTTT
CDR3 protein: CASSSKGFTDTQYF
CDR3 length: 14
clone size: few
J gene: TRBJ2-3
V gene: TRBV5-4
D gene: NA

CDR3 DNA: TGCGCCAGCAGCCTTTACCGGGACAGGATCGATTTTGGGACTGAAGCTTTCTTT
CDR3 protein: CASSLYRDRIDFGTEAFF
CDR3 length: 18
clone size: few
J gene: TRBJ1-1
V gene: TRBV4-3
D gene: TRBD1

CDR3 DNA: TGTGCCACCAGCTTGGGAATCGGGACAGGGGCCAAGGGCCGAATAACGCAGTATTTT
CDR3 protein: CATSLGIGTGAKGRITQYF
CDR3 length: 19
clone size: NA
J gene: TRBJ2-3
V gene: TRBV15
D gene: TRBD1

CDR3 DNA: TGCGCCAGCAGCGCCCAATCAAACACCGGGGAGCTGTTTTTT
CDR3 protein: CASSAQSNTGELFF
CDR3 length: 14
clone size: NA
J gene: TRBJ2-2
V gene: TRBV5-1
D gene: NA

CDR3 DNA: TGCGCCAGCAGCTCGCAGGGGGACATAAGAAATTCACCCCTCCACTTT
CDR3 protein: CASSSQGDIRNSPLHF
CDR3 length: 16
clone size: many
J gene: TRBJ1-6
V gene: TRBV5-1
D gene: TRBD1

CDR3 DNA: TGCGCCAGCAGCTTGGAATACAGGGGAACTGAAGCTTTCTTT
CDR3 protein: CASSLEYRGTEAFF
CDR3 length: 14
clone size: few
J gene: TRBJ1-1
V gene: TRBV5-1
D gene: TRBD1

CDR3 DNA: TGTGCCAGCAGACCGCCGGACGGGAGGAAGGCAGAGCAGTACTTC
CDR3 protein: CASRPPDGRKAEQYF
CDR3 length: 15
clone size: NA
J gene: TRBJ2-7
V gene: TRBV6-2/TRBV6-3
D gene: TRBD2

CDR3 DNA: TGCGCCAGCAGCGGGTCATGGGACAACACCGGGGAGCTGTTTTTT
CDR3 protein: CASSGSWDNTGELFF
CDR3 length: 15
clone size: NA
J gene: TRBJ2-2
V gene: TRBV4-3
D gene: NA

CDR3 DNA: TGTGCCAGCAGCCAAGTGGGACGGCCGATAAACACTGAAGCTTTCTTT
CDR3 protein: CASSQVGRPINTEAFF
CDR3 length: 16
clone size: few
J gene: TRBJ1-1
V gene: TRBV13
D gene: NA

CDR3 DNA: TGTGCCAGCACCGACAGCACCTTTACAGATACGCAGTATTTT
CDR3 protein: CASTDSTFTDTQYF
CDR3 length: 14
clone size: few
J gene: TRBJ2-3
V gene: TRBV6-1
D gene: NA

CDR3 DNA: TGTGCCAGCAGACACGGAGCGGTAGATACGCAGTATTTT
CDR3 protein: CASRHGAVDTQYF
CDR3 length: 13
clone size: NA
J gene: TRBJ2-3
V gene: TRBV12-3/TRBV12-4
D gene: NA

CDR3 DNA: TGTGCCGGACAGGGGCGCCCTAACAATGAGCAGTTCTTC
CDR3 protein: CAGQGRPNNEQFF
CDR3 length: 13
clone size: NA
J gene: TRBJ2-1
V gene: TRBV5-6
D gene: TRBD1

CDR3 DNA: TGTGCCAGCAGCCAAGGGGGGCAGACCTATAATTCACCCCTCCACTTT
CDR3 protein: CASSQGGQTYNSPLHF
CDR3 length: 16
clone size: NA
J gene: TRBJ1-6
V gene: TRBV3-1
D gene: NA

CDR3 DNA: TGCGCCAGCAGCCAAGAAGTGGGAGCTTGGGAGCTGTTTTTT
CDR3 protein: CASSQEVGAWELFF
CDR3 length: 14
clone size: NA
J gene: TRBJ2-2
V gene: TRBV4-1
D gene: NA

CDR3 DNA: TGCAGCGTTGTACAGGGGAATTATGGCTACACCTTC
CDR3 protein: CSVVQGNYGYTF
CDR3 length: 12
clone size: few
J gene: TRBJ1-2
V gene: TRBV29-1
D gene: TRBD1

CDR3 DNA: TGCGCCAGCAGCTATTGGGATAGAGGCACCGGGGAGCTGTTTTTT
CDR3 protein: CASSYWDRGTGELFF
CDR3 length: 15
clone size: NA
J gene: TRBJ2-2
V gene: TRBV5-1
D gene: NA

CDR3 DNA: TGCAGTGCTAGTCTCCATGGCAGGTCCGGCTCCTACAATGAGCAGTTCTTC
CDR3 protein: CSASLHGRSGSYNEQFF
CDR3 length: 17
clone size: once
J gene: TRBJ2-1
V gene: TRBV20-1
D gene: NA

CDR3 DNA: TGCGCCAGCAGCCAAGCCGAGGGCGATACGCAGTATTTT
CDR3 protein: CASSQAEGDTQYF
CDR3 length: 13
clone size: NA
J gene: TRBJ2-3
V gene: TRBV4-3
D gene: NA

CDR3 DNA: TGTGCCAGCAGAAACAGGGGGCCAGGGGCCAACGTCCTGACTTTC
CDR3 protein: CASRNRGPGANVLTF
CDR3 length: 15
clone size: few
J gene: TRBJ2-6
V gene: TRBV6-1
D gene: TRBD1

CDR3 DNA: TGTGCCAGTAGAAGGGGACCGGAGATAAGCTACGAGCAGTACTTC
CDR3 protein: CASRRGPEISYEQYF
CDR3 length: 15
clone size: NA
J gene: TRBJ2-7
V gene: TRBV19
D gene: NA